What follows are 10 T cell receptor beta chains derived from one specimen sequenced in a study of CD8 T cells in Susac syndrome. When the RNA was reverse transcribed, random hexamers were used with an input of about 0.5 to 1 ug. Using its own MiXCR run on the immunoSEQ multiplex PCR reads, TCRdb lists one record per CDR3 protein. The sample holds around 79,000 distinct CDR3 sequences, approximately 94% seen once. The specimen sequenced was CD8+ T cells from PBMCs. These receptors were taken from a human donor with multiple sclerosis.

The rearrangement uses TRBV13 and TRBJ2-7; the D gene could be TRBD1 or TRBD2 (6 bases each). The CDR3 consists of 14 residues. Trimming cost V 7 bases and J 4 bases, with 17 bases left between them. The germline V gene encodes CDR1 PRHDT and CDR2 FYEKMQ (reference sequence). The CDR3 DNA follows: TGTGCCAGCAATGAGGGGGGCGAAGATTACGAGCAGTACTTC. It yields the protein CASNEGGEDYEQYF.

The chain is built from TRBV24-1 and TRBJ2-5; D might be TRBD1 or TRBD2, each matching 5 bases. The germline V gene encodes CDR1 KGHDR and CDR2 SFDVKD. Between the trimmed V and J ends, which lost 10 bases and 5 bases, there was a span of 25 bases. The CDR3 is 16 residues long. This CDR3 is CATGHVTTSGPETQYF. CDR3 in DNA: TGTGCCACGGGCCACGTGACGACCTCGGGGCCGGAGACCCAGTACTTC.

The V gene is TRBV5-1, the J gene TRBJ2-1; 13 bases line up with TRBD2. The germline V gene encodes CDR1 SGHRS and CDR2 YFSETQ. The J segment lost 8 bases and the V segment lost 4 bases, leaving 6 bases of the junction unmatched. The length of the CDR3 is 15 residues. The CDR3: CASSHGLAGVDEQFF. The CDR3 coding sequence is TGCGCCAGCAGCCACGGACTAGCGGGAGTTGATGAGCAGTTCTTC.

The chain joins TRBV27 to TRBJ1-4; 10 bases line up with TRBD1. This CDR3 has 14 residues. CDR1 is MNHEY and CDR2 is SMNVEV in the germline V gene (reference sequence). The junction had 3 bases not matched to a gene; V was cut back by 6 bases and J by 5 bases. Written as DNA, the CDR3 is TGTGCCAGCAGGACAGGGGGCGAAAATGAAAAACTGTTTTTT. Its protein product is CASRTGGENEKLFF.

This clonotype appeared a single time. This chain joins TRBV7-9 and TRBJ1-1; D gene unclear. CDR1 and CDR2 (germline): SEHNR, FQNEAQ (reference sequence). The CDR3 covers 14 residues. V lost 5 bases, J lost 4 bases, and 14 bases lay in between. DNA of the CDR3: TGTGCCAGCAGCCTGGCCCACGAAGGCACTGAAGCTTTCTTT. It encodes CASSLAHEGTEAFF.

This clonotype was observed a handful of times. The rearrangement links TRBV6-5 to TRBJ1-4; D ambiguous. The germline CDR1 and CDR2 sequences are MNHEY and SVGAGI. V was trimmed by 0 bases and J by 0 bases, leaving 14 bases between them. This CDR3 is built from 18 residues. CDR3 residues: CASSYSSIEAATNEKLFF. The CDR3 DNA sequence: TGTGCCAGCAGTTACTCTTCCATCGAAGCGGCAACTAATGAAAAACTGTTTTTT.

CDR3 sequence reads: CASSLGGLVNDEQFF. CDR3 bases: TGTGCCAGCAGTTTAGGCGGACTGGTGAACGATGAGCAGTTCTTC. The V and J genes are TRBV28 and TRBJ2-1; D is possibly TRBD2 (5 bases). This CDR3 has 15 amino acids. With 2 bases removed from V and 8 bases from J, the gap between germline ends came to 16 bases. CDR1 and CDR2 from the germline V gene are MDHEN and SYDVKM. Supplemented by reference TRBV28 and TRBJ2-1, the full variable domain reads DVKVTQSSRYLVKRTGEKVFLECVQDMDHENMFWYRQDPGLGLRLIYFSYDVKMKEKGDIPEGYSVSREKKERFSLILESASTNQTSMYLCASSLGGLVNDEQFFGPGTRLTVL.

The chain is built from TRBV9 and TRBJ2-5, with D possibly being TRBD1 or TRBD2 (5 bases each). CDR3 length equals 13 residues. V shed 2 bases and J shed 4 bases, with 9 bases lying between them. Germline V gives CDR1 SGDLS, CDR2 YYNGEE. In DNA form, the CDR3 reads TGTGCCAGCAGCGTTCGGGACGGAGAGACCCAGTACTTC. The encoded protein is CASSVRDGETQYF.

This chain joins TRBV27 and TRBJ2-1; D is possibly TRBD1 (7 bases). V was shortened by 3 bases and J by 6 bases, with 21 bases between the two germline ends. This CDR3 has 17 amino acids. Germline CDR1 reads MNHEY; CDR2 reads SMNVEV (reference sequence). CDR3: CASSLGLTRGAGNEQFF. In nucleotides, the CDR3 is TGTGCCAGCAGTTTGGGCCTTACCAGGGGGGCGGGCAATGAGCAGTTCTTC.

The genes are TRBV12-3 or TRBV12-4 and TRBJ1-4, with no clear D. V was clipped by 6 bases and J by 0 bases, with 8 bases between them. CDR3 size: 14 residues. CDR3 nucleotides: TGTGCCAGCAGAAATGTTGCAACTAATGAAAAACTGTTTTTT. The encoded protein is CASRNVATNEKLFF.